What follows are 26 T cell receptor beta chains derived from one specimen sequenced in a study of blood T cell repertoires in COVID-19. Method: immunoSEQ multiplex PCR; TCRdb's copy keeps in-frame clones and lacks some. Found here are 95,000 to 150,000 clones, around 80% of them singletons; the top ten hold roughly 17%. The sample was peripheral blood. The source is a man aged 55 to 69 with active or convalescent COVID-19.

The V gene is TRBV6-5, the J gene TRBJ2-5; D is possibly TRBD2 (5 bases). Germline V gene data show CDR1 as MNHEY and CDR2 as SVGAGI. The CDR3 spans 13 residues. V gave up 6 bases and J gave up 3 bases, with 11 bases separating them. The DNA for the CDR3 is TGTGCCAGCAGCCTGACGGGGAAAGAGACCCAGTACTTC. It codes for CASSLTGKETQYF.

The V and J genes are TRBV4-1 and TRBJ2-3, with 8 bases aligning to TRBD2. Germline CDR1 and CDR2: MGHRA and YSYEKL. This CDR3 region has 15 residues. J lost 4 bases, V lost 1 base, and 4 bases had no gene match. In nucleotides, the CDR3 is TGCGCCAGCAGCCAAGCGGGAGGGCTTCCAGATACGCAGTATTTT. Translating gives CASSQAGGLPDTQYF.

This chain connects TRBV19 to TRBJ2-5; 8 bases match TRBD2. CDR3 length: 16 amino acids. CDR1 LNHDA and CDR2 SQIVND come from the germline V gene (reference sequence). The V and J ends lost 1 base and 4 bases, in that order; junction bases with no gene match: 8. The CDR3 DNA reads as TGTGCCAGTAGTATAGCGGGGGGGACACTTGCAGAGACCCAGTACTTC. Amino acids: CASSIAGGTLAETQYF.

The chain couples TRBV7-9 to TRBJ2-3, with 15 bases lining up with TRBD2. CDR3 length equals 16 residues. The germline V gene has CDR1 SEHNR and CDR2 FQNEAQ (reference sequence). J was trimmed by 6 bases and V by 3 bases; bases with no gene match: 4. The CDR3 protein is CASSFGLAGGPDTQYF. CDR3 bases: TGTGCCAGCAGCTTTGGACTAGCGGGAGGGCCGGATACGCAGTATTTT.

The gene calls are TRBV3-1 (or the pseudogene TRBV3-2) and TRBJ2-3, with D perhaps TRBD1 (5 bases). The V gene lost 6 bases and the J gene lost 2 bases, with 9 bases spanning the gap. The CDR3 consists of 13 residues. CDR1 and CDR2 (germline): LGHDT, YNNKEL (reference sequence). CDR3 bases: TGTGCCAGCAGGGGGCTAATCACAGATACGCAGTATTTT. The encoded protein is CASRGLITDTQYF.

V and J are TRBV24-1 and TRBJ2-4; 8 bases are shared with TRBD1. The CDR3 sequence is 15 residues long. Germline CDR1 and CDR2: KGHDR and SFDVKD. The J segment lost 9 bases and the V segment lost 3 bases, leaving 9 bases of the junction unmatched. CDR3 sequence reads: CATSDRRQGSGIQYF. CDR3 coding DNA: TGTGCCACCAGTGATCGGCGACAGGGGTCGGGCATTCAGTACTTC.

The DNA for the CDR3 is TGTGCCAGCAGCCAAGTGAGGAATGAGCAGTTCTTC. It specifies CASSQVRNEQFF. This chain joins TRBV3-1 (or the pseudogene TRBV3-2) and TRBJ2-1; D gene unclear. The germline V gene has CDR1 LGHDT and CDR2 YNNKEL (reference sequence). V was pared by 1 base and J by 7 bases, with 5 bases between. The CDR3 totals 12 residues.

The V call is TRBV5-1, the J call TRBJ2-7, with TRBD1 matching over 8 bases. The CDR3 has 15 amino acids. The trim removed 1 base at V and 5 bases at J, leaving 8 bases unmatched. The germline gives CDR1 SGHRS, CDR2 YFSETQ. The CDR3 DNA follows: TGCGCCAGCAGCTTGACCCAGGGGGCGGACCACGAGCAGTACTTC. Protein: CASSLTQGADHEQYF. The full variable domain, with the rest looked up from reference TRBV5-1 and TRBJ2-7, is KAGVTQTPRYLIKTRGQQVTLSCSPISGHRSVSWYQQTPGQGLQFLFEYFSETQRNKGNFPGRFSGRQFSNSRSEMNVSTLELGDSALYLCASSLTQGADHEQYFGPGTRLTVT.

This clone was seen just once. The rearrangement joins TRBV10-1 to TRBJ1-2, with 8 bases that match TRBD1. Germline V gene lookup returns CDR1 WNHNN and CDR2 SYGVQD (reference sequence). The ends lost 0 bases at V and 3 bases at J; junction bases unmatched: 9. The CDR3 extends over 17 amino acids. The CDR3 region is CASSESRTGLYHYGYTF. The CDR3 DNA follows: TGCGCCAGCAGTGAGTCCCGGACAGGGCTGTACCACTATGGCTACACCTTC.

The rearrangement links TRBV6-1 to TRBJ1-2, with 7 bases that match TRBD1. V lost 2 bases and J lost 5; bases outside the gene matches: 5. The CDR3 contains 14 residues. The germline V gene has CDR1 MNHNS and CDR2 SASEGT. The CDR3 bases are TGTGCCAGCAGTGAACTGGGACAGATATATGGCTACACCTTC. Translated, it gives CASSELGQIYGYTF.

The J gene is TRBJ1-1, the V gene TRBV5-1, with TRBD1 identical over 9 bases. Germline CDR1 is SGHRS and CDR2 is YFSETQ. The CDR3 totals 15 residues. Unmatched junction bases numbered 5, after V lost 2 bases and J lost 3 bases. The CDR3 loop reads CASSLGQGFDTEAFF. In DNA form, the CDR3 reads TGCGCCAGCAGCTTAGGACAGGGGTTCGACACTGAAGCTTTCTTT.

In the case of this clone: Other DNA sequences in the same sample also yield this CDR3. V gene TRBV7-2 combines with J gene TRBJ1-4; D unclear. The CDR3 loop spans 13 amino acids. Germline loops: CDR1 SGHTA, CDR2 FQGNSA. With 1 base removed from V and 7 bases from J, the gap between germline ends came to 7 bases. CDR3 nucleotides: TGTGCCAGCAGCTTAGACCGGGGTGAAAAACTGTTTTTT. It is translated as CASSLDRGEKLFF.

CDR3 amino acids: CASTLGTGPGVSPLHF. The CDR3 nucleotides are TGTGCCAGCACCCTAGGGACAGGCCCCGGAGTTTCACCCCTCCACTTT. The gene calls are TRBV7-2 and TRBJ1-6; 8 positions match TRBD1. The V gene end was trimmed by 7 bases and the J gene end by 9 bases; junction bases not matched to a gene: 14. Germline assignment: CDR1 SGHTA and CDR2 FQGNSA. The CDR3 extends over 16 amino acids.

Only one count was recorded for this clone. The CDR3 bases are TGCGCCAGCAGCTGGGGAGGGAGCTCCTACAATGAGCAGTTCTTC. This translates into CASSWGGSSYNEQFF. This chain connects TRBV5-1 to TRBJ2-1; TRBD2 aligns across 7 bases. J gave up 0 bases and V 3 bases, and 3 bases lay outside the gene matches. This CDR3 is built from 15 residues. Germline values: CDR1 SGHRS, CDR2 YFSETQ.

The chain carries TRBV11-2 and TRBJ2-1, with 7 bases that match TRBD2. Germline V gene sequence: CDR1 SGHAT, CDR2 FQNNGV. The junction had 3 bases not matched to a gene; V was cut back by 0 bases and J by 7 bases. This CDR3 contains 14 residues. The CDR3 DNA follows: TGTGCCAGCAGCTTAGAACTAGCGAGGAATGAGCAGTTCTTC. Its translation is CASSLELARNEQFF.

The V gene is TRBV6-4, the J gene TRBJ2-3; 10 nucleotides line up with TRBD1. The V gene's germline CDR1 is MRHNA and CDR2 SNTAGT. The CDR3 is made up of 17 amino acids. V shed 4 bases, J shed 0 bases, and the junction held 7 bases outside the gene matches. The CDR3 protein is CASSASGQGISTDTQYF. In nucleotides, the CDR3 is TGTGCCAGCAGTGCCTCGGGACAGGGGATTAGCACAGATACGCAGTATTTT.

This sequence joins TRBV3-1 (or the pseudogene TRBV3-2) and TRBJ2-7; 8 bases fit TRBD2. The CDR3 contains 15 residues. Germline V gene lookup returns CDR1 LGHDT and CDR2 YNNKEL (reference sequence). V gave up 0 bases and J gave up 3 bases; unmatched junction bases: 4. The DNA of the CDR3 is TGTGCCAGCAGCCAAGATGCACTAGCGGTCTACGAGCAGTACTTC. Translation gives CASSQDALAVYEQYF.

The chain has TRBV7-9 and TRBJ2-7, with 13 bases lining up with TRBD2. This CDR3 has 15 residues. From germline, CDR1 is SEHNR and CDR2 FQNEAQ (reference sequence). The ends lost 4 bases at V and 7 bases at J; junction bases unmatched: 7. CDR3 protein: CASSSGLAGAGEQYF. The CDR3 nucleotides read TGTGCCAGCAGCTCCGGACTAGCGGGAGCGGGGGAGCAGTACTTC.

V usage is TRBV4-2 and J usage is TRBJ2-3; 7 nucleotides line up with TRBD2. V lost 4 bases, J lost 5 bases, and 12 bases stayed unmatched. CDR1 and CDR2 (germline): LGHNA, YNFKEQ. The CDR3 length is 16 residues. CDR3: CASSRSPGGEEDTQYF. The CDR3 nucleotides read TGTGCCAGCAGCCGATCGCCTGGGGGGGAGGAAGATACGCAGTATTTT.

This clone was seen a few times. The chain combines TRBV9 with TRBJ2-3; 8 nucleotides agree with TRBD1. Trimming cost V 0 bases and J 4 bases; bases outside gene matches: 4. Germline V gene lookup returns CDR1 SGDLS and CDR2 YYNGEE. This CDR3 has 15 amino acids. In DNA, the CDR3 is TGTGCCAGCAGCGTAGAGCACAGGGGGTCAGATACGCAGTATTTT. This gives the protein CASSVEHRGSDTQYF.

The V gene is TRBV7-3, the J gene TRBJ2-7, with D tentatively TRBD2 (6 bases). The CDR3 has 13 residues. Deletions cut 2 bases from V and 3 bases from J, with 8 bases between. Germline values: CDR1 SGHTA, CDR2 FQGTGA. CDR3 nucleotide sequence: TGTGCCAGCAGCTTAGGCGGGAACTACGAGCAGTACTTC. Amino acids: CASSLGGNYEQYF.

This clone occurred a few times. CDR3 sequence: CASSLGLPDYNEQFF. The CDR3 nucleotides read TGTGCCAGCAGCTTGGGTCTACCCGATTACAATGAGCAGTTCTTC. The chain recombines TRBV5-4 with TRBJ2-1, with D uncertain. This CDR3 comprises 15 residues. Trimming removed 0 bases from V and 4 bases from J, with 11 bases in between. Per the germline V gene, CDR1 is SGHNT and CDR2 is YYREEE (reference sequence).

The chain joins TRBV28 to TRBJ2-4; TRBD2 matches 8 bases. J was trimmed by 6 bases and V by 4 bases; bases with no gene match: 8. The germline gives CDR1 MDHEN, CDR2 SYDVKM. The CDR3 is 15 amino acids. The CDR3 sequence is CASSSPAGALNIQYF. The CDR3 nucleotides read TGTGCCAGCAGTTCCCCAGCGGGAGCCCTAAACATTCAGTACTTC.

The chain joins TRBV6-5 to TRBJ1-1; no definite D call. The CDR3 is 14 residues long. Germline lookup yields CDR1 MNHEY and CDR2 SVGAGI. Between the trimmed V and J ends, which lost 7 bases and 5 bases, there was a span of 17 bases. In nucleotides, the CDR3 is TGTGCCAGCAACCCCAGGCGGGTTGGGACTGAAGCTTTCTTT. This translates into CASNPRRVGTEAFF.

In this sample, this clone turned up a few times. The genes are TRBV6-5 and TRBJ2-1, with 7 bases that match TRBD2. Germline V lookup: CDR1 MNHEY, CDR2 SVGAGI. J was trimmed by 7 bases and V by 11 bases; bases with no gene match: 5. The CDR3 consists of 11 residues. CDR3 loop: CAAGGRNEQFF. The CDR3 nucleotides are TGTGCCGCCGGGGGGAGAAATGAGCAGTTCTTC.

V usage is TRBV6-5 and J usage is TRBJ2-5; 10 bases agree with TRBD1. V shed 2 bases, J shed 4 bases, and the junction held 1 base outside the gene matches. Germline V lookup: CDR1 MNHEY, CDR2 SVGAGI. This CDR3 is 14 amino acids long. The CDR3 DNA reads TGTGCCAGCAGTTACGACAGGGGGCCAGAGACCCAGTACTTC. Protein sequence: CASSYDRGPETQYF.